These 23 T cell receptor beta chains share one sample of origin, sequenced in a study of blood T cell repertoires in COVID-19. Only in-frame clones appear in the TCRdb table, and some are missing; sequencing was by immunoSEQ multiplex PCR. The sample carries about 99,000 clones, 79% recorded once. The sequencing input was peripheral blood. These receptors were collected from a woman at least 80 years old with active or convalescent COVID-19.

By proportion, this clone is medium-sized. The CDR3 DNA sequence: TGTGCCAGCAGTGAATTAGGGGTAACCCAGTACTTC. Its protein product is CASSELGVTQYF. J is TRBJ2-5 and V is TRBV6-1; a possible D gene is TRBD1 (5 bases). CDR1 is MNHNS and CDR2 is SASEGT in the germline V gene. This CDR3 spans 12 amino acids. Trimming shortened V by 2 bases and J by 8 bases, and 9 bases separated the two germline ends.

In this sample, this clone turned up once. At one end, the junction sequence differs from germline, possibly due to a read error. The chain couples TRBV5-1 to TRBJ1-4; 11 bases match TRBD1. Germline-derived CDR1 and CDR2 are SGHRS and YFSETQ. CDR3 length: 16 residues. The CDR3 loop reads CASSLRGQGAAEKLFF. The CDR3 region has the DNA TGTGCCAGCAGCCTGAGAGGACAGGGGGCGGCTGAAAAACTGTTTTTT.

This chain connects TRBV18 to TRBJ2-7, with 7 bases aligning to TRBD2. V shed 2 bases, J shed 2 bases, and the junction held 3 bases outside the gene matches. Per the germline V gene, CDR1 is KGHSH and CDR2 is LQKENI. The CDR3 loop spans 14 amino acids. CDR3 in DNA: TGTGCCAGCTCACCAATGAGCGGGGCCTACGAGCAGTACTTC. It translates to CASSPMSGAYEQYF.

CDR3 in DNA: TGTGCCAGCAGCTTTTTAGACAGGGGGCCTAACTATGGCTACACCTTC. Amino acid sequence: CASSFLDRGPNYGYTF. The genes are TRBV7-2 and TRBJ1-2; 10 bases map to TRBD1. Germline-derived CDR1 and CDR2 are SGHTA and FQGNSA. CDR3 length: 16 residues. The ends lost 3 bases at V and 0 bases at J; junction bases unmatched: 4.

The chain joins TRBV5-1 to TRBJ1-3, with 8 bases matching TRBD1. J lost 1 base, V lost 0 bases, and 3 bases had no gene match. The CDR3 has 16 residues. Per the germline V gene, CDR1 is SGHRS and CDR2 is YFSETQ. For the CDR3, the DNA is TGCGCCAGCAGCTTGGCCCAGGGGGCGTCTGGAAACACCATATATTTT. It translates to CASSLAQGASGNTIYF.

This rearrangement joins TRBV7-2 to TRBJ2-3, with 11 bases identical to TRBD2. Unmatched junction bases numbered 8, after V lost 3 bases and J lost 6 bases. CDR1 is SGHTA and CDR2 is FQGNSA in the germline V gene. The CDR3 loop spans 16 amino acids. CDR3: CASSFGTSGGEDTQYF. DNA of the CDR3: TGTGCCAGCAGCTTTGGGACTAGCGGAGGGGAGGATACGCAGTATTTT.

J is TRBJ2-1 and V is TRBV11-2; 10 bases line up with TRBD2. This CDR3 has 15 amino acids. CDR1 is SGHAT, CDR2 FQNNGV, per germline. J lost 9 bases, V lost 5 bases, and 10 bases had no gene match. Here the CDR3 reads CASSPTGLAYGEQFF. The CDR3 DNA is TGTGCCAGCAGCCCGACGGGACTAGCGTACGGTGAGCAGTTCTTC.

The chain couples TRBV11-2 to TRBJ2-1, with TRBD2 matching 7 bases. Germline V gene data show CDR1 as SGHAT and CDR2 as FQNNGV. The CDR3 has 15 amino acids. Trimming removed 5 bases from V and 9 bases from J; junction bases left unmatched: 13. CDR3 in DNA: TGTGCCAGCAGCAGGTGGCGGGAGAACCTTGGTGAGCAGTTCTTC. Amino acid sequence: CASSRWRENLGEQFF.

The chain is built from TRBV19 and TRBJ1-1, with no clear D. CDR3 length: 12 residues. Trimming removed 8 bases from V and 6 bases from J, with 13 bases in between. The germline V gene encodes CDR1 LNHDA and CDR2 SQIVND (reference sequence). This chain's CDR3 is CASREGGAEAFF. For the CDR3, the DNA is TGTGCCAGTCGGGAGGGCGGGGCTGAAGCTTTCTTT.

This chain links TRBV5-6 with TRBJ2-5, with 8 bases aligning to TRBD1. The germline CDR1 and CDR2 sequences are SGHDT and YYEEEE. V trimming: 3 bases; J trimming: 5 bases; junction bases outside the gene matches: 9. CDR3 size: 15 residues. CDR3 protein: CASSYGTGGGETQYF. The DNA for the CDR3 is TGTGCCAGCAGCTATGGGACAGGTGGGGGGGAGACCCAGTACTTC.

The genes are TRBV15 and TRBJ2-5; 9 positions agree with TRBD2. The CDR3 runs to 15 residues. The V segment lost 3 bases and the J segment 3 bases; nucleotides outside the gene matches: 5. Per the germline V gene, CDR1 is LNHNV and CDR2 is YYDKDF (reference sequence). DNA of the CDR3: TGTGCCACCAGCAGTGAACGACTAGCGGAAGAGACCCAGTACTTC. Residues: CATSSERLAEETQYF.

The V call is TRBV10-3, the J call TRBJ2-7; 8 bases map to TRBD2. Germline assignment: CDR1 ENHRY and CDR2 SYGVKD. V gave up 0 bases and J gave up 3 bases; unmatched junction bases: 4. This CDR3 has 15 amino acids. The CDR3, as DNA: TGTGCCATCAGTGAGTCCGGCGGGAGGCACTACGAGCAGTACTTC. This encodes CAISESGGRHYEQYF.

This clone has just one count. The rearrangement links TRBV16 to TRBJ1-1; D possibly corresponds to TRBD1 (5 bases). Germline V gene sequence: CDR1 KGHSY, CDR2 FQNENV. V was clipped by 3 bases and J by 3 bases, with 8 bases between them. The CDR3 length is 13 residues. The CDR3 loop reads CASSQTDDTEAFF. The CDR3 DNA sequence: TGTGCCAGCAGCCAGACAGACGACACTGAAGCTTTCTTT. Drawing the rest from reference TRBV16 and TRBJ1-1, the complete variable domain is GEEVAQTPKHLVRGEGQKAKLYCAPIKGHSYVFWYQQVLKNEFKFLISFQNENVFDETGMPKERFSAKCLPNSPCSLEIQATKLEDSAVYFCASSQTDDTEAFFGQGTRLTVV.

The chain is built from TRBV5-1 and TRBJ2-2; 9 nucleotides align to TRBD2. The germline V gene encodes CDR1 SGHRS and CDR2 YFSETQ. There are 16 residues in the CDR3. J lost 7 bases, V lost 3 bases, and 10 bases had no gene match. CDR3 sequence reads: CASSWSLSGSGGELFF. CDR3 nucleotides: TGCGCCAGCAGCTGGTCCCTTAGCGGGAGTGGCGGGGAGCTGTTTTTT.

Here the CDR3 DNA reads TGTGCCTGCGGACTGACCGGGAGCACAGATACGCAGTATTTT. Translating gives CACGLTGSTDTQYF. This chain links TRBV30 with TRBJ2-3, with D maybe TRBD2 (5 bases). Germline V gives CDR1 GTSNPN, CDR2 SVGIG (reference sequence). Trimming cost V 6 bases and J 0 bases, with 13 bases left between them. The CDR3 spans 14 residues. The full variable domain, its missing parts supplied by reference TRBV30 and TRBJ2-3, is SQTIHQWPATLVQPVGSPLSLECTVEGTSNPNLYWYRQAAGRGLQLLFYSVGIGQISSEVPQNLSASRPQDRQFILSSKKLLLSDSGFYLCACGLTGSTDTQYFGPGTRLTVL.

As to this clone: An end of the junction differs from the germline gene, which may be a read error. Other DNA sequences in this specimen translate into the identical CDR3. V and J are TRBV7-3 and TRBJ1-1; 8 bases are shared with TRBD1. The CDR3 totals 18 residues. The germline gives CDR1 SGHTA, CDR2 FQGTGA. The CDR3 sequence: CASSHQPTTGAMNTEAFF. CDR3 DNA sequence: TGTGCCAGCAGCCACCAACCTACGACAGGGGCCATGAACACTGAAGCTTTTTTT.

This clone has only a few counts. The V gene is TRBV11-3, the J gene TRBJ2-1; D possibly corresponds to TRBD2 (5 bases). Per germline, CDR1 SGHNT and CDR2 YENEEA. V lost 2 bases and J 8 bases, leaving 16 bases between the germline ends. The CDR3 length is 15 residues. DNA for the CDR3: TGTGCCAGCAGCTTAACTCGGTACGGGAACGATGAGCAGTTCTTC. This encodes CASSLTRYGNDEQFF.

This sequence joins TRBV19 and TRBJ2-5; the D gene is possibly TRBD1 (5 bases). Trimming stripped 2 bases from V and 0 bases from J, with 7 bases between. CDR1 is LNHDA, CDR2 SQIVND, per germline (reference sequence). The CDR3 loop spans 14 amino acids. DNA of the CDR3: TGTGCCAGTAGTATACGGACAAACCAAGAGACCCAGTACTTC. It is translated as CASSIRTNQETQYF.

V gene TRBV24-1 combines with J gene TRBJ1-1; 7 positions agree with TRBD1. This CDR3 has 12 amino acids. Per the germline V gene, CDR1 is KGHDR and CDR2 is SFDVKD. Trimming took 7 bases from V and 3 from J; bases not matched to a gene: 1. The CDR3, as DNA: TGTGCCACCAGGGGACAGCACACTGAAGCTTTCTTT. Its translation: CATRGQHTEAFF.

This chain connects TRBV11-2 to TRBJ2-1; D gene ambiguous. This CDR3 spans 14 amino acids. Trimming pared 0 bases from V and 4 bases from J, leaving 7 bases between. Looked up from germline, CDR1 is SGHAT and CDR2 is FQNNGV. CDR3 protein: CASSLDVDYNEQFF. DNA for the CDR3: TGTGCCAGCAGCTTAGACGTAGATTACAATGAGCAGTTCTTC.

A note on this clone: The sample contains more than one DNA sequence encoding this CDR3. The rearrangement joins TRBV27 to TRBJ1-2; 10 positions agree with TRBD1. The CDR3 contains 13 residues. Germline V gene sequence: CDR1 MNHEY, CDR2 SMNVEV (reference sequence). V lost 9 bases, J lost 6 bases, and 7 bases stayed unmatched. CDR3 coding DNA: TGTGCCAGTAGTGGGGACAGGGGCCATGGCTACACCTTC. It encodes CASSGDRGHGYTF.

This clone appeared a single time. At one of its ends the junction is not consistent with the germline gene, which may arise from a read error. DNA for the CDR3: TGTGCCAGCAGCAGGGAACAGGGGACTAGCGGGAGGGCCCGGGGTTGGTTCTTC. Amino acid sequence: CASSREQGTSGRARGWFF. This chain uses TRBV5-1 with TRBJ2-1, with 16 bases aligning to TRBD2. The CDR3 has 18 amino acids. CDR1 and CDR2 (germline): SGHRS, YFSETQ.

Worth noting for this clone: Mismatch with germline at one junction end may stem from a read error. The chain carries TRBV5-1 and TRBJ2-5; 7 bases are a match to TRBD1. The CDR3 is 14 residues long. CDR1 is SGHRS, CDR2 YFSETQ, per germline. CDR3 sequence: CASSPQGVQETQYF. The CDR3 coding sequence is TGTGCCAGCAGCCCGCAGGGGGTCCAAGAGACCCAGTACTTC.